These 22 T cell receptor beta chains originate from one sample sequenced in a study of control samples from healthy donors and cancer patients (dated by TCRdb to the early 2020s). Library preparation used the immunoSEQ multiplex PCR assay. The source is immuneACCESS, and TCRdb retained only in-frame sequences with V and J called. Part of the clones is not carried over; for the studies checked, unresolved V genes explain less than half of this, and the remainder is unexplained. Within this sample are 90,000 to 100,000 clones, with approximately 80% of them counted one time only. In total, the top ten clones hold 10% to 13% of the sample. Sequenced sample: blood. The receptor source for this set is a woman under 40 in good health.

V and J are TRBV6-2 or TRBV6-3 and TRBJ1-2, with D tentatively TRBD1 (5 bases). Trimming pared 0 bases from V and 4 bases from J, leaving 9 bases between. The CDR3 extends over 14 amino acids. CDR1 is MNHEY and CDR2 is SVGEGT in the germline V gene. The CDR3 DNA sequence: TGTGCCAGCAGTTACTCGGCCAGGGTCTATGGCTACACCTTC. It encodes CASSYSARVYGYTF.

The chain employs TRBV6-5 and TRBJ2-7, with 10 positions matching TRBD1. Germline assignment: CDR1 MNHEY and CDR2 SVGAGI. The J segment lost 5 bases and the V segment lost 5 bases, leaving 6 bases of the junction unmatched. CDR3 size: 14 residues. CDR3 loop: CASSRRQGADEQYF. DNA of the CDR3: TGTGCCAGCAGTCGCCGACAGGGGGCAGACGAGCAGTACTTC.

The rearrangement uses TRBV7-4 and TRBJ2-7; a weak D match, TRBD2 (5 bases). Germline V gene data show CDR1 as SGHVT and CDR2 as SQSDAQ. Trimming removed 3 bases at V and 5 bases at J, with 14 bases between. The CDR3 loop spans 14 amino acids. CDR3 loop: CASSFRDLSNEQYF. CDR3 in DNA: TGTGCCAGCAGCTTCCGGGATTTATCTAACGAGCAGTACTTC. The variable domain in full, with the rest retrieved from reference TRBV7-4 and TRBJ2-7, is GAGVSQSPRYKVAKRGRDVALRCDSISGHVTLYWYRQTLGQGSEVLTYSQSDAQRDKSGRPSGRFSAERPERSVSTLKIQRTEQGDSAVYLCASSFRDLSNEQYFGPGTRLTVT.

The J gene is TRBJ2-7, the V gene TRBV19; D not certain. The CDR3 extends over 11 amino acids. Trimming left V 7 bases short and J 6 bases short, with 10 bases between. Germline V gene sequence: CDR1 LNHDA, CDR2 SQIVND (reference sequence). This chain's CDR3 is CASTHPVEQYF. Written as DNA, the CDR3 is TGTGCCAGTACCCATCCGGTCGAGCAGTACTTC.

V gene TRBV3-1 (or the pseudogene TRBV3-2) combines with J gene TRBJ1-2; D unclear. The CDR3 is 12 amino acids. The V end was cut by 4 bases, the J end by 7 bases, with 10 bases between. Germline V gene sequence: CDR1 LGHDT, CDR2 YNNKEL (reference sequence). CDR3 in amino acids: CASSPGPSGYTF. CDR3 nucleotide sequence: TGTGCCAGCAGCCCAGGACCGTCTGGCTACACCTTC.

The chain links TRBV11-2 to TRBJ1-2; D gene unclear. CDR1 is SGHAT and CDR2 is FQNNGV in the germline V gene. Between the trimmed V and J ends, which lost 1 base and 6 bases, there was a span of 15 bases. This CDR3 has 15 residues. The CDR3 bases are TGTGCCAGCAGCTTAGCTCGGGCTAGGGTTAATGGCTACACCTTC. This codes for CASSLARARVNGYTF.

CDR3 loop: CATSGALETQYF. CDR3 coding DNA: TGTGCCACCAGCGGAGCGTTGGAGACCCAGTACTTC. The chain employs TRBV15 and TRBJ2-5; D is unclear. In germline, CDR1 is LNHNV, CDR2 YYDKDF (reference sequence). The CDR3 loop spans 12 amino acids. Trimming took 5 bases from V and 5 from J, leaving 9 bases between them.

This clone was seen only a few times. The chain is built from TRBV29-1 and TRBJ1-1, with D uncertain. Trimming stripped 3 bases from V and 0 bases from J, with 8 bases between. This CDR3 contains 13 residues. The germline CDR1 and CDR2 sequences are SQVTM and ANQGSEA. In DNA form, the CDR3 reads TGCAGCGTTGAGGGCAGATTGAACACTGAAGCTTTCTTT. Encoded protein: CSVEGRLNTEAFF.

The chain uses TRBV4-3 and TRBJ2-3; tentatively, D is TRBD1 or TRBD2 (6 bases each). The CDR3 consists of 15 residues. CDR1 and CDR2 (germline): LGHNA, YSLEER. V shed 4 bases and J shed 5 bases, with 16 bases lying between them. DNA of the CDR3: TGCGCCAGCAGCCTCGGTGGGGGGCCGAGAGATACGCAGTATTTT. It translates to CASSLGGGPRDTQYF.

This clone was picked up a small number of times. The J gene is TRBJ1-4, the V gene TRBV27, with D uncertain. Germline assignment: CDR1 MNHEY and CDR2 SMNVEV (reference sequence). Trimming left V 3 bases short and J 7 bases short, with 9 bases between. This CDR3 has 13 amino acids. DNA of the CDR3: TGTGCCAGCAGTTTCTGGGGTAGTGAAAAACTGTTTTTT. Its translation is CASSFWGSEKLFF.

The CDR3 reads CASSPAGPDLNTEAFF. The CDR3 DNA sequence: TGTGCCAGCAGCCCCGCGGGCCCAGACCTGAACACTGAAGCTTTCTTT. The chain carries TRBV5-4 and TRBJ1-1, with D unclear. Germline-derived CDR1 and CDR2 are SGHNT and YYREEE (reference sequence). V gave up 4 bases and J gave up 0 bases, with 16 bases separating them. The CDR3 covers 16 residues.

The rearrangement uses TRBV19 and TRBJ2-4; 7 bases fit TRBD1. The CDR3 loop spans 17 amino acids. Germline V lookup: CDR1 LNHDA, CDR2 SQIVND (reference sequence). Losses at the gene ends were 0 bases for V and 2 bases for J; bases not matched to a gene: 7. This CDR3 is CASSIDSRGPTKNIQYF. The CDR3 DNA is TGTGCCAGTAGTATAGATTCGAGGGGGCCTACCAAAAACATTCAGTACTTC.

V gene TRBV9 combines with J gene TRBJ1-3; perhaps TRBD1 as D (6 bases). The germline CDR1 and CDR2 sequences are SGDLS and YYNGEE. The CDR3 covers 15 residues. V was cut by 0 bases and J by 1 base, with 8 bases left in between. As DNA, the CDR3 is TGTGCCAGCAGCGTAGGAGACAGGTCTGGAAACACCATATATTTT. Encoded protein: CASSVGDRSGNTIYF.

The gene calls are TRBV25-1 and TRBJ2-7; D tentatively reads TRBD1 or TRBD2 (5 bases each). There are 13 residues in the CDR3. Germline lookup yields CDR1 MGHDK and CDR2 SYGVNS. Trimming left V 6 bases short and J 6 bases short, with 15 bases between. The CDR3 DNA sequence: TGTGCCAGCAGATGGGAGACAGTGAGCGAGCAGTACTTC. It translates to CASRWETVSEQYF.

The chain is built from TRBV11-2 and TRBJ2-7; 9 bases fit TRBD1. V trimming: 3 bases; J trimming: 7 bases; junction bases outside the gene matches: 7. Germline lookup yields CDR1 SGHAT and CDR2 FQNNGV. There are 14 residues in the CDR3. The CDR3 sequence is CASSFGQGTGEQYF. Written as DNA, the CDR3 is TGTGCCAGCAGCTTTGGACAGGGGACAGGTGAGCAGTACTTC.

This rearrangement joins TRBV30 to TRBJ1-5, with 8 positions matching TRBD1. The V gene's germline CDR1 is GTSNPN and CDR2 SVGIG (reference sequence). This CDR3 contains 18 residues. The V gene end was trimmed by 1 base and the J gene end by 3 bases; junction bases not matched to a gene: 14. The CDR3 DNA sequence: TGTGCCTGGAGTGGCCCCGCCGGGACAGGAGGTTTCAATCAGCCCCAGCATTTT. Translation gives CAWSGPAGTGGFNQPQHF.

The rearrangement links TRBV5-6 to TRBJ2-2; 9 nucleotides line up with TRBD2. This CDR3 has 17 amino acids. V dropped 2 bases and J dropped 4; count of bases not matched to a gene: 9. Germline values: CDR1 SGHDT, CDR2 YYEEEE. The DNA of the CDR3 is TGTGCCAGCAGCTTTTCCCTAGCGGGACCATCCACCGGGGAGCTGTTTTTT. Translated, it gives CASSFSLAGPSTGELFF.

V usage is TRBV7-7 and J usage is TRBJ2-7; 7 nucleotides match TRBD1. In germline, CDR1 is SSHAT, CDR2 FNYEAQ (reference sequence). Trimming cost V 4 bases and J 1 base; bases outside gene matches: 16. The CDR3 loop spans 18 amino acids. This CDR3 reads CASSSRQGAVILSYEQYF. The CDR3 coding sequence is TGTGCCAGCAGCTCCCGACAGGGAGCTGTGATACTATCCTACGAGCAGTACTTC.

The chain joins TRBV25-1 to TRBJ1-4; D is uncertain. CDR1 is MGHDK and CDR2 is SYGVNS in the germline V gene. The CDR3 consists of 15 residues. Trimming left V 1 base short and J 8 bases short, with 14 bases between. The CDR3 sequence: CASSESNSVGEKLFF. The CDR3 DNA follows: TGTGCCAGCAGTGAATCAAACAGCGTAGGGGAAAAACTGTTTTTT.

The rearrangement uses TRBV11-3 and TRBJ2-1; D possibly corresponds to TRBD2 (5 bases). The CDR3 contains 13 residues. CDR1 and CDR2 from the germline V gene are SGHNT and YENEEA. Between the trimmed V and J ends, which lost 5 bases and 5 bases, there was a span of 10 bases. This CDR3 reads CASSTRVDNEQFF. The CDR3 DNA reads TGTGCCAGCAGCACTAGGGTGGACAATGAGCAGTTCTTC.

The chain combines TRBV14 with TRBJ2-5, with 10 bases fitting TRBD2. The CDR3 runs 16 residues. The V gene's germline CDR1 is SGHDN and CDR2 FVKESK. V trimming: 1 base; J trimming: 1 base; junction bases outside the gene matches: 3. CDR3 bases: TGTGCCAGCAGCCAAGGGGAGCGGGGGGGCCAAGAGACCCAGTACTTC. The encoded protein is CASSQGERGGQETQYF.

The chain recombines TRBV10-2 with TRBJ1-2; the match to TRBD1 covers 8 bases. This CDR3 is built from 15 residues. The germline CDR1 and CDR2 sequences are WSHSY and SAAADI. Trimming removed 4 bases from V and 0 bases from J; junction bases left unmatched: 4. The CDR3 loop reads CASSVPGQANYGYTF. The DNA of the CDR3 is TGCGCCAGCAGTGTCCCGGGACAGGCTAACTATGGCTACACCTTC.